The clone carrying this TCR beta chain appeared a few times. Its antigen is still unknown. This sample is part of a study of cytomegalovirus exposure and HLA in healthy donors. Findings of the study overall: In an earlier analysis, productive rearrangement rates for most beta V segments clustered near 87% or 30%. TCR beta sequences numbering under 20,000 were associated with HLA alleles at 0.05 false discovery rate in a later analysis. It was assumed in the presence/absence analyses that sequencing depth was roughly uniform across donors.

PCR employed 60 Vbeta and 13 Jbeta primers. Sequencing used immunoSEQ multiplex PCR; TCRdb keeps in-frame clones, though not all of them. The data contain over 200,000 clones, around 70% of them singletons. Germline lookup yields CDR1 SGDLS and CDR2 YYNGEE. CDR3 length: 15 residues. The trim removed 0 bases at V and 10 bases at J, leaving 7 bases unmatched. V and J are TRBV9 and TRBJ2-2, with 9 bases that match TRBD2. This receptor was obtained from a man aged 40-55 years in good health and CMV-seropositive. The source material was PBMCs. The CDR3 DNA follows: TGTGCCAGCAGCGTAGTAGCGGGGGCCCGCGAGGAGCTGTTTTTT. Its protein product is CASSVVAGAREELFF.